This T cell receptor (beta chain) derives from a study of shared clonotypes between healthy human individuals. CD45RO negativity and positive selection for CCR7 defined naive CD8 cells, a population that excluded terminally differentiated effector memory CD45RA+ cells. With 0 bases removed from V and 5 bases from J, the gap between germline ends came to 14 bases. The CDR3 has 16 amino acids. The germline CDR1 and CDR2 sequences are LGHNA and YSLEER. Only in-frame clones appear in the TCRdb table, and some are missing; sequencing was by immunoSEQ multiplex PCR. The sample lists approximately 1.9 million clones, about 93% occurring once.

The sequenced sample was naive CD8+ T cells from PBMCs. The sequence came from a man younger than 35 in good health. Some clones in this sample may be carry-over from other donors' samples. The V gene is TRBV4-3, the J gene TRBJ1-5; weak D call: TRBD1 (5 bases). DNA of the CDR3: TGCGCCAGCAGCCAAGAGGTACAGGCCCCATATCAGCCCCAGCATTTT. It translates to CASSQEVQAPYQPQHF.